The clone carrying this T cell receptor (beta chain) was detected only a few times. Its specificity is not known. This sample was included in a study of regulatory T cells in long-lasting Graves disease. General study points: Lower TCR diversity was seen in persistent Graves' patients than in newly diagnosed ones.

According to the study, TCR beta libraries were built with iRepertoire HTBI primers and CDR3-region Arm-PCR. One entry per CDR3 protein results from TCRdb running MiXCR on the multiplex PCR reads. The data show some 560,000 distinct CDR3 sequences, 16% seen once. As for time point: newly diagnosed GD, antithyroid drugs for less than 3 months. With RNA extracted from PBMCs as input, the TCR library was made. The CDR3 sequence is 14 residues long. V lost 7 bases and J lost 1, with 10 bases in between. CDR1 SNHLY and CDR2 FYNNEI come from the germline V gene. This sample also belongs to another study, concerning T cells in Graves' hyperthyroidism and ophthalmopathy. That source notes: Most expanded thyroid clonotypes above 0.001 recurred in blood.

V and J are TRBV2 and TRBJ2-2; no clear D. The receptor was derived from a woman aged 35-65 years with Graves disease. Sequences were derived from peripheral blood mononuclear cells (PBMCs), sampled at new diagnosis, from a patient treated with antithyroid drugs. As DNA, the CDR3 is TGTGCCAGCAAATCAACCGGGAACACCGGGGAGCTGTTTTTT. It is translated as CASKSTGNTGELFF.